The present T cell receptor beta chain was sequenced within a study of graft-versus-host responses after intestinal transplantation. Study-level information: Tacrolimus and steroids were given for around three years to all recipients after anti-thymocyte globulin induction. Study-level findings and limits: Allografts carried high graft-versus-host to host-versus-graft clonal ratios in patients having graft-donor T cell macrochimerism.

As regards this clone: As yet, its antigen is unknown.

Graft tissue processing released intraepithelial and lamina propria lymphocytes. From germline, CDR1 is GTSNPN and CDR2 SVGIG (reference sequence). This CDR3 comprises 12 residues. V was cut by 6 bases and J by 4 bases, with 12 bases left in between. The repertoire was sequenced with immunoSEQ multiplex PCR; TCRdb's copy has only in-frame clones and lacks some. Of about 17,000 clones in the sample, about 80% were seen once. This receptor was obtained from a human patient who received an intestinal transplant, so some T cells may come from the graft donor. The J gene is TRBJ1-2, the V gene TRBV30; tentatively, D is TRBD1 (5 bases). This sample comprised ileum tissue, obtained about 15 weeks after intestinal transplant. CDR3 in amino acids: CACPRDLYGYTF. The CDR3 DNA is TGTGCCTGCCCCAGGGACCTCTATGGCTACACCTTC.